Shown below are 4 T cell receptor beta chains from a single sample sequenced in a study of CD8 T cells in Susac syndrome. RNA in amounts of about 0.5 to 1 ug was reverse transcribed with random hexamers. One entry per CDR3 protein results from TCRdb running MiXCR on the immunoSEQ multiplex PCR reads. The repertoire has about 100,000 distinct CDR3 sequences, 95% of them found once; the top ten carry 0.3%. The sequenced sample was CD8+ T cells from PBMCs. Source of these receptors: a human donor with Susac syndrome.

The chain links TRBV11-2 to TRBJ1-1; the D is unclear. V lost 4 bases and J 1 base, leaving 13 bases between the germline ends. This CDR3 spans 15 amino acids. Germline values: CDR1 SGHAT, CDR2 FQNNGV. CDR3 coding DNA: TGTGCCAGCAGCTATTCCCTAAGGGAGAACACTGAAGCTTTCTTT. This gives the protein CASSYSLRENTEAFF.

V usage is TRBV6-5 and J usage is TRBJ2-5; no firm D call. CDR1 is MNHEY, CDR2 SVGAGI, per germline. V was cut by 2 bases and J by 1 base, with 8 bases left in between. The CDR3 is made up of 14 amino acids. For the CDR3, the DNA is TGTGCCAGCAGTTACACGCCCCTCCAAGAGACCCAGTACTTC. Its protein product is CASSYTPLQETQYF.

The rearrangement joins TRBV14 to TRBJ1-1; 8 bases align to TRBD1. The CDR3 is 16 residues long. Germline V gene sequence: CDR1 SGHDN, CDR2 FVKESK. Trimming took 4 bases from V and 1 from J; bases not matched to a gene: 8. CDR3 coding DNA: TGTGCCAGCAGCCGGTATCAGGGGGCGAGGAACACTGAAGCTTTCTTT. It codes for CASSRYQGARNTEAFF. Full variable domain (missing parts from reference TRBV14 and TRBJ1-1): EAGVTQFPSHSVIEKGQTVTLRCDPISGHDNLYWYRRVMGKEIKFLLHFVKESKQDESGMPNNRFLAERTGGTYSTLKVQPAELEDSGVYFCASSRYQGARNTEAFFGQGTRLTVV.

The chain has TRBV20-1 and TRBJ1-5, with D possibly TRBD1 on 5 matching bases. The V gene's germline CDR1 is DFQATT and CDR2 SNEGSKA (reference sequence). V gave up 4 bases and J gave up 3 bases, with 16 bases separating them. The CDR3 runs 15 residues. The CDR3 DNA is TGCAGTGCTACGGACACGGGCCAGATCAATCAGCCCCAGCATTTT. Translation gives CSATDTGQINQPQHF.